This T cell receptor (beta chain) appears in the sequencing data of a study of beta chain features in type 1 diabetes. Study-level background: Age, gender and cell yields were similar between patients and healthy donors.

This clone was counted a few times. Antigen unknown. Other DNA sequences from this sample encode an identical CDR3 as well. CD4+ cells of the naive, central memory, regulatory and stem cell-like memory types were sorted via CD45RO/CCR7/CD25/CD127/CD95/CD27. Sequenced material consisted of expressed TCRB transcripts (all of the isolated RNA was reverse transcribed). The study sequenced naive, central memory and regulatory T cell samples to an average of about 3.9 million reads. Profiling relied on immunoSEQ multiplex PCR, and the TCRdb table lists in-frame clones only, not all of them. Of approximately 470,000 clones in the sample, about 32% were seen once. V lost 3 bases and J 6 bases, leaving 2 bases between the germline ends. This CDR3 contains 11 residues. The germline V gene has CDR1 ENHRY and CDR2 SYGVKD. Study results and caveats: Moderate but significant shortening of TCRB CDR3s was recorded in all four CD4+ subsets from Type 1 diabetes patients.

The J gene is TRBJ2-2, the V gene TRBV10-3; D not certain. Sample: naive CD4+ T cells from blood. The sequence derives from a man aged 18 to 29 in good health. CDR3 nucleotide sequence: TGTGCCATCAGTGAAGCCGGGGAGCTGTTTTTT. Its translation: CAISEAGELFF.